This paragraph reports one T cell receptor (beta chain). This clone was seen once. Its antigen target is currently unknown. Base qualities are not recorded, but no much larger clone differs from it by a single base. Patients with autoimmune disease history or receiving systemic immunosuppression were excluded from the trial. Peripheral blood for TCR sequencing was collected from all dose cohorts at baseline, on cycle 4 day 1, and on cycle 7 day 1. Samples were obtained from an open-label, multicenter, first-in-human phase I dose-escalation trial of ivuxolimab. Adults with locally advanced or metastatic head and neck squamous cell, hepatocellular, melanoma or renal cell carcinoma were enrolled in the trial. Before TCR sequencing, CD4+ T cells and CD8+ T cells from peripheral blood were sorted into separate populations. This sample stems from a study of OX40 agonist ivuxolimab in advanced cancers. Study-wide context: Ivuxolimab was an agonistic, fully human IgG2 monoclonal antibody directed against OX40 (CD134), a costimulatory receptor. Among the 50 to 55 dose-escalation patients, some 20 had hepatocellular carcinoma, approximately 15 melanoma, 9 renal cell carcinoma and 9 head and neck cancer. In the dose-escalation cohort, 82.7% of patients were male, and the mean age was approximately 60 years, with a range of about 23 to 90. The paper reports the monotherapy dose-escalation portion (N of about 51 patients) of the phase I ivuxolimab trial. Intravenous ivuxolimab was administered to patients every 2 weeks at six dose levels: 0.01, 0.1, 0.3, 1.5, 3 and 10 mg/kg. Patients were allowed to have had prior anti-PD-1, anti-PD-L1 or anti-CTLA-4 therapy, and approximately 40% of the dose-escalation patients had been treated with checkpoint inhibitors. Partial responses occurred in three dose-escalation patients: two with cutaneous melanoma and one with hepatocellular carcinoma. Peripheral TCRbeta sequencing was intended to test whether TCR sequence diversity was altered and clonal T-cell expansion was caused by ivuxolimab.

Via the germline V gene, CDR1 is MNHEY and CDR2 SVGAGI. Deletion took 7 bases off V and 5 bases off J, with a span of 14 bases between the germline ends. Taken from cysteine to phenylalanine, the CDR3 has 13 residues. Left in the record is the CDR3 DNA by itself, 39 bases read in frame from the first base. Genomic DNA was isolated from the sorted cells so that the TCRbeta CDR3 region could be sequenced. The immunoSEQ Assay was used for sequencing of TCRbeta CDR3 regions. TCRdb took this table from immuneACCESS and kept in-frame rearrangements with V and J called. Such tables lack part of the clones; where checked against another copy, unresolved V genes explain under half of the gap, and the rest is unexplained. This sample has approximately 160,000 clones in its table, and roughly 94% of those were observed once. The ten largest clonotypes hold about 0.3% of the sample. The paper as a whole reports these results and caveats: On average, CD8+ T cells showed more expanded clones than CD4+ T cells after ivuxolimab. Clonal expansion of both CD4+ and CD8+ blood T cells was observed from baseline to week 6 at doses 0.1 to 3.0 mg/kg. Low levels of normalized T-cell clonal expansion were also seen in some nonresponding patients. In the 0.1-3.0 mg/kg groups, partial responders were among the patients with the lowest normalized peripheral clonal expansion, particularly in CD8+ T cells. Antigen specificity was not determined for the clonally expanded peripheral T cells.

This specimen consisted of CD4+ or CD8+ T cells sorted from blood, obtained in a trial of the OX40 agonist ivuxolimab. This chain is built from TRBV6-5 and TRBJ1-1, with no confidently assigned D gene. This receptor was obtained from an adult with an advanced solid tumor such as melanoma, head and neck, liver or kidney cancer. The CDR3 region: CASIGSLGTEAFF. The DNA is as follows: TGTGCCAGCATCGGATCTTTGGGGACTGAAGCTTTCTTT.